Below are 29 T cell receptor beta chains sequenced from a single sample in a study of memory CD4+ T cells and cytomegalovirus serostatus. Single viable CD3+CD4+CD8-CD45RO+ cells were sorted as the memory CD4+ T cells. Method: immunoSEQ multiplex PCR; TCRdb's copy keeps in-frame clones and lacks some. The sample includes 85,000 to 100,000 clones, roughly 80% of them seen just once. Sequencing used memory CD4+ T cells from blood. The receptors derive from an adult in good health and CMV-seropositive.

This clone was picked up one time. The CDR3 region is CASSRQGASYEQYF. The CDR3 DNA reads as TGTGCCAGCAGTCGACAGGGGGCCTCCTACGAGCAGTACTTC. This chain joins TRBV6-6 and TRBJ2-7; the match to TRBD1 covers 10 bases. The V segment lost 5 bases and the J segment 0 bases; nucleotides outside the gene matches: 1. Germline V gene sequence: CDR1 MNHNY, CDR2 SVGAGI (reference sequence). The CDR3 contains 14 residues.

V usage is TRBV28 and J usage is TRBJ2-1, with 13 bases fitting TRBD2. V lost 2 bases to trimming and J lost 7 bases; unmatched junction nucleotides: 2. This CDR3 spans 15 amino acids. Germline V gives CDR1 MDHEN, CDR2 SYDVKM. The CDR3 DNA reads TGTGCCAGCAGTTTAGTACTAGCGGGAGGGAATGAGCAGTTCTTC. Its protein product is CASSLVLAGGNEQFF.

The rearrangement joins TRBV7-6 to TRBJ1-3; D remains ambiguous. CDR3 length: 13 residues. CDR1 and CDR2 (germline): SGHVS, FNYEAQ. V gave up 5 bases and J gave up 0 bases, with 5 bases separating them. The CDR3 bases are TGTGCCAGCAGCCGGGGCTCTGGAAACACCATATATTTT. It codes for CASSRGSGNTIYF.

The chain employs TRBV4-1 and TRBJ1-4; TRBD1 aligns across 7 bases. Germline V gene data show CDR1 as MGHRA and CDR2 as YSYEKL. The V segment lost 4 bases and the J segment 8 bases; nucleotides outside the gene matches: 10. The CDR3 totals 15 residues. CDR3 nucleotides: TGCGCCAGCAGCCCCCAGGGGGGCGGTCGCGAAAAACTGTTTTTT. Translation gives CASSPQGGGREKLFF.

V is TRBV19 and J is TRBJ1-2, with 7 bases fitting TRBD1. V was pared by 7 bases and J by 4 bases, with 6 bases of the junction left unmatched. Germline V gene lookup returns CDR1 LNHDA and CDR2 SQIVND (reference sequence). The CDR3 runs 13 residues. The CDR3 loop is CASNLDRAYGYTF. Written as DNA, the CDR3 is TGTGCCAGTAATCTCGACAGGGCCTATGGCTACACCTTC.

Many counts were recorded for this clone. V is TRBV27 and J is TRBJ2-1; possibly TRBD1 for D (6 bases). V was clipped by 6 bases and J by 7 bases, with 19 bases between them. Per germline, CDR1 MNHEY and CDR2 SMNVEV (reference sequence). The CDR3 is made up of 15 amino acids. This CDR3 is CASRVGGIGENEQFF. DNA of the CDR3: TGTGCCAGCAGGGTAGGGGGTATAGGGGAGAATGAGCAGTTCTTC.

This chain connects TRBV7-2 to TRBJ2-7, with 8 bases lining up with TRBD2. CDR1 and CDR2 from the germline V gene are SGHTA and FQGNSA. J was trimmed by 3 bases and V by 5 bases; bases with no gene match: 3. The CDR3 runs to 13 residues. Written as DNA, the CDR3 is TGTGCCAGCAGCCCTACTAGCGGCTACGAGCAGTACTTC. Its protein is CASSPTSGYEQYF.

J is TRBJ1-1 and V is TRBV18, with 8 bases matching TRBD1. Germline-derived CDR1 and CDR2 are KGHSH and LQKENI. The V segment lost 1 base and the J segment 1 base; nucleotides outside the gene matches: 8. The CDR3 covers 17 residues. As DNA, the CDR3 is TGTGCCAGCTCACCACGGAGTCAGGGGGCCTCGAACACTGAAGCTTTCTTT. Amino acids: CASSPRSQGASNTEAFF.

By proportion, this clone is medium-sized. Other nucleotide sequences from this sample produce the same CDR3. J is TRBJ1-2 and V is TRBV28; 7 bases agree with TRBD1. The CDR3 is 12 amino acids. V was pared by 6 bases and J by 7 bases, with 5 bases of the junction left unmatched. The germline V gene has CDR1 MDHEN and CDR2 SYDVKM. CDR3 region: CASSGRGFGYTF. The DNA of the CDR3 is TGTGCCAGCAGCGGCAGGGGGTTTGGCTACACCTTC.

The chain carries TRBV28 and TRBJ1-2; D might be TRBD1 (6 bases). Germline-derived CDR1 and CDR2 are MDHEN and SYDVKM. The V and J ends lost 3 bases and 4 bases respectively, with 12 bases between them. CDR3 size: 14 residues. CDR3 DNA sequence: TGTGCCAGCAGTTTCGGGGGCGTAGTCTATGGCTACACCTTC. Translated: CASSFGGVVYGYTF.

Turning to this clone: Other DNA variants within this sample encode the same CDR3. The chain combines TRBV2 with TRBJ1-3, with no clear D. Germline CDR1 reads SNHLY; CDR2 reads FYNNEI. V was pared by 3 bases and J by 2 bases, with 11 bases between. The CDR3 has 15 amino acids. Here the CDR3 reads CASSETDGAGNTIYF. CDR3 DNA: TGTGCCAGCAGTGAGACGGACGGGGCTGGAAACACCATATATTTT.

This clone was recorded a few times. The chain has TRBV2 and TRBJ2-1; TRBD1 matches 7 bases. With 8 bases clipped from V and 5 bases from J, the junction kept 12 bases outside the gene matches. Germline loops: CDR1 SNHLY, CDR2 FYNNEI. The CDR3 covers 15 residues. CDR3 region: CASGTDRVANNEQFF. The CDR3 nucleotides are TGTGCCAGCGGAACCGACAGGGTGGCGAACAATGAGCAGTTCTTC.

The chain is built from TRBV2 and TRBJ2-5, with D perhaps TRBD2 (5 bases). The germline V gene encodes CDR1 SNHLY and CDR2 FYNNEI. The V end was cut by 0 bases, the J end by 2 bases, with 7 bases between. This CDR3 spans 14 amino acids. The CDR3 loop is CASSEARGQETQYF. The CDR3 DNA is TGTGCCAGCAGTGAAGCCCGGGGTCAAGAGACCCAGTACTTC.

The table lists this clone with a count of one. This sequence joins TRBV5-6 and TRBJ2-4; no definite D call. The germline V and J ends were trimmed by 3 bases and 5 bases, with 12 bases remaining between them. The CDR3 loop spans 14 amino acids. From germline, CDR1 is SGHDT and CDR2 YYEEEE. The CDR3 region has the DNA TGTGCCAGCAGCTCCGGGCTTGGTGAAAACATTCAGTACTTC. Its translation: CASSSGLGENIQYF.

This clone was detected only a few times. The chain couples TRBV28 to TRBJ1-2; 7 bases are a match to TRBD1. The length of the CDR3 is 14 residues. Germline trimming cut 2 bases from V and 6 bases from J; bases unmatched to any gene: 6. Looked up from germline, CDR1 is MDHEN and CDR2 is SYDVKM. DNA of the CDR3: TGTGCCAGCAGTTTAATCGTAACAGGGGATGGCTACACCTTC. It codes for CASSLIVTGDGYTF.

DNA of the CDR3: TGCGCCAGCAGCCGGGACAGTACCCGCGAGCAGTACTTC. Protein product: CASSRDSTREQYF. The chain couples TRBV5-1 to TRBJ2-7, with 7 bases lining up with TRBD1. CDR3 size: 13 residues. With V trimmed by 4 bases and J by 6 bases, 7 bases remained unmatched. Germline V CDR1 and CDR2: SGHRS, YFSETQ.

This clone appeared a few times. This sequence joins TRBV28 and TRBJ1-2; D uncertain. Trimming pared 2 bases from V and 3 bases from J, leaving 10 bases between. This CDR3 has 14 residues. From germline, CDR1 is MDHEN and CDR2 SYDVKM. Here the CDR3 reads CASSLVPGYYGYTF. The DNA for the CDR3 is TGTGCCAGCAGTTTAGTCCCAGGCTACTATGGCTACACCTTC.

The sample holds a few counts of this clone. The chain carries TRBV5-1 and TRBJ2-5, with D perhaps being TRBD1 or TRBD2 (6 bases each). The CDR3 consists of 14 residues. Trimming left V 2 bases short and J 5 bases short, with 13 bases between. Germline V gene data show CDR1 as SGHRS and CDR2 as YFSETQ. CDR3 coding DNA: TGCGCCAGCAGCTTCGGGCAGGGGAGGGAGACCCAGTACTTC. Protein product: CASSFGQGRETQYF.

V is TRBV7-6 and J is TRBJ1-3, with unresolved D. The V end was cut by 8 bases, the J end by 6 bases, with 8 bases between. Germline assignment: CDR1 SGHVS and CDR2 FNYEAQ. The CDR3 loop spans 11 amino acids. The CDR3 DNA is TGTGCCAGCGGATCCGCAAACACCATATATTTT. It encodes CASGSANTIYF.

This sequence joins TRBV28 and TRBJ2-7, with a possible D match to TRBD2 (5 bases). CDR3 length: 11 amino acids. With 10 bases removed from V and 5 bases from J, the gap between germline ends came to 12 bases. CDR1 and CDR2 (germline): MDHEN, SYDVKM. The chain's CDR3 is CATEGTHEQYF. In nucleotides, the CDR3 is TGTGCCACCGAGGGTACCCACGAGCAGTACTTC.

This chain joins TRBV18 and TRBJ1-5; 8 bases are a match to TRBD1. Germline values: CDR1 KGHSH, CDR2 LQKENI. The CDR3 consists of 17 residues. Trimming removed 2 bases from V and 2 bases from J; junction bases left unmatched: 8. The CDR3 reads CASSPSSGTGGNQPQHF. CDR3 DNA sequence: TGTGCCAGCTCACCATCCTCCGGGACAGGAGGCAATCAGCCCCAGCATTTT.

The count of this clone is one. V gene TRBV5-4 combines with J gene TRBJ2-5; 8 nucleotides match TRBD2. This CDR3 comprises 15 residues. V was clipped by 4 bases and J by 2 bases; unmatched bases: 7. Germline loops: CDR1 SGHNT, CDR2 YYREEE (reference sequence). The CDR3 loop reads CASSPPGGGQETQYF. The DNA for the CDR3 is TGTGCCAGCAGCCCTCCCGGGGGGGGGCAAGAGACCCAGTACTTC.

The chain employs TRBV6-1 and TRBJ2-6, with no clear D. Germline V gives CDR1 MNHNS, CDR2 SASEGT. The V and J ends lost 5 bases and 4 bases respectively, with 12 bases between them. The CDR3 totals 15 residues. CDR3 DNA sequence: TGTGCCAGCAGTTTCCGTCAGGCCGGGGCCAACGTCCTGACTTTC. This encodes CASSFRQAGANVLTF.

V usage is TRBV7-2 and J usage is TRBJ2-3, with D perhaps assigned TRBD1 or TRBD2 (5 bases each). The CDR3 contains 16 residues. V lost 0 bases to trimming and J lost 7 bases, with 17 bases between them. Per germline, CDR1 SGHTA and CDR2 FQGNSA. CDR3 bases: TGTGCCAGCAGCTTAGCGGGACCTAGCTTGCGCCATACGCAGTATTTT. Encoded protein: CASSLAGPSLRHTQYF.

J is TRBJ1-3 and V is TRBV4-2; tentatively, D is TRBD1 (6 bases). CDR3 length: 17 amino acids. The V end was cut by 5 bases, the J end by 1 base, with 18 bases between. CDR1 is LGHNA and CDR2 is YNFKEQ in the germline V gene. In nucleotides, the CDR3 is TGTGCCAGCAGCGAAGTGGCAGGGGCCCTTTCTGGAAACACCATATATTTT. Its protein is CASSEVAGALSGNTIYF.

The chain has TRBV4-2 and TRBJ1-3; no reliable D call. V lost 0 bases and J 8 bases, leaving 5 bases between the germline ends. The CDR3 is 12 residues long. Germline CDR1 is LGHNA and CDR2 is YNFKEQ. CDR3 region: CASSQEADTIYF. For the CDR3, the DNA is TGTGCCAGCAGCCAAGAGGCAGACACCATATATTTT.

This clone was seen once. The chain couples TRBV19 to TRBJ2-2; D call uncertain. CDR3 length equals 13 residues. V was pared by 11 bases and J by 0 bases, with 10 bases between. CDR1 LNHDA and CDR2 SQIVND come from the germline V gene (reference sequence). CDR3 loop: CAAQSSNTGELFF. The CDR3 DNA reads as TGTGCCGCCCAAAGCTCGAACACCGGGGAGCTGTTTTTT.

This chain links TRBV5-6 with TRBJ2-7; no firm D call. V lost 0 bases and J lost 0, with 7 bases in between. The CDR3 loop spans 14 amino acids. The germline gives CDR1 SGHDT, CDR2 YYEEEE. The CDR3 is CASSLGQSSYEQYF. Here the CDR3 DNA reads TGTGCCAGCAGCTTGGGGCAGAGCTCCTACGAGCAGTACTTC.

This chain links TRBV7-2 with TRBJ1-5; the D gene is possibly TRBD1 (5 bases). Germline assignment: CDR1 SGHTA and CDR2 FQGNSA. Trimming took off 5 bases at V and 3 bases at J, with 11 bases between the two ends. The CDR3 has 14 residues. CDR3 residues: CASSPQVPNQPQHF. In DNA, the CDR3 is TGTGCCAGCAGCCCACAGGTTCCCAATCAGCCCCAGCATTTT.